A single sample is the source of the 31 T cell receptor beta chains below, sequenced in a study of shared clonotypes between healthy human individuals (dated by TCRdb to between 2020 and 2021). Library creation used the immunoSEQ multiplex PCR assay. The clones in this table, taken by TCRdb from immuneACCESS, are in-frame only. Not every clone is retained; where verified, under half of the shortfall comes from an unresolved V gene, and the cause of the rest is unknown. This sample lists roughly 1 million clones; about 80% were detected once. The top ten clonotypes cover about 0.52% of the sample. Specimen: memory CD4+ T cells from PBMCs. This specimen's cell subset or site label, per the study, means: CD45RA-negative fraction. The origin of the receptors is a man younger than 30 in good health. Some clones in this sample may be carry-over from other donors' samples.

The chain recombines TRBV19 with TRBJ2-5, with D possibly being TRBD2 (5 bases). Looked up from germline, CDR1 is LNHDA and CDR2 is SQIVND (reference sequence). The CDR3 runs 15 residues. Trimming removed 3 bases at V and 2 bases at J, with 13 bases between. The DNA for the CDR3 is TGTGCCAGTAGTATCGCCCGAGCGGCTCAAGAGACCCAGTACTTC. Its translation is CASSIARAAQETQYF.

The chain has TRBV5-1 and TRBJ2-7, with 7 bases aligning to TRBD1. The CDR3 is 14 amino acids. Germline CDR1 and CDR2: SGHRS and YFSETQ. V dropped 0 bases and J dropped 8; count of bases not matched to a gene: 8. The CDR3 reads CASSLGPQGQKQYF. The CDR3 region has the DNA TGCGCCAGCAGCTTGGGTCCCCAGGGACAGAAGCAGTACTTC.

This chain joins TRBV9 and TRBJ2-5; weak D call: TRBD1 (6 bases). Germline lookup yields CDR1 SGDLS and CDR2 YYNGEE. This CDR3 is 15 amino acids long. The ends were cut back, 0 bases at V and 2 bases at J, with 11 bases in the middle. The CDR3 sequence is CASSVEGGLQETQYF. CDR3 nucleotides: TGTGCCAGCAGCGTAGAAGGGGGATTACAAGAGACCCAGTACTTC.

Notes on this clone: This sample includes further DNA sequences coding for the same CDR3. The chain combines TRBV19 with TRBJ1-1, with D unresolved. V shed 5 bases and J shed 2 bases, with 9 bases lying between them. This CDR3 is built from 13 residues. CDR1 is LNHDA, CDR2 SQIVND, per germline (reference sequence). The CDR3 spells CASSPLGNTEAFF. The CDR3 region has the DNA TGTGCCAGTAGTCCGCTTGGTAACACTGAAGCTTTCTTT.

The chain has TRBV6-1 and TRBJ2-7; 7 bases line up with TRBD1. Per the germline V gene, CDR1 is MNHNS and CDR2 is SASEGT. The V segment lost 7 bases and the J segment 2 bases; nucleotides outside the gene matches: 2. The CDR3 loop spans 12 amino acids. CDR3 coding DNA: TGTGCCAGCAAGCAGGGGGCCTACGAGCAGTACTTC. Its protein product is CASKQGAYEQYF.

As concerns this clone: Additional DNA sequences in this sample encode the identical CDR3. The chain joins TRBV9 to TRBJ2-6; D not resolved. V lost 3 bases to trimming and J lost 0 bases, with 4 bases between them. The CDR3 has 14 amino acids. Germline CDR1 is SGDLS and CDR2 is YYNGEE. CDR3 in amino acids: CASSATSGANVLTF. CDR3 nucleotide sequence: TGTGCCAGCAGCGCAACCTCTGGGGCCAACGTCCTGACTTTC.

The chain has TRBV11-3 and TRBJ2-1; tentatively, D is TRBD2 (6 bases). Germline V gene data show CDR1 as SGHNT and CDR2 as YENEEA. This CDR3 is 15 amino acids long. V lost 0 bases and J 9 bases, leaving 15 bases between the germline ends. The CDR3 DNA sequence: TGTGCCAGCAGCTTAGATGGGGGGAACGCCGGTGAGCAGTTCTTC. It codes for CASSLDGGNAGEQFF.

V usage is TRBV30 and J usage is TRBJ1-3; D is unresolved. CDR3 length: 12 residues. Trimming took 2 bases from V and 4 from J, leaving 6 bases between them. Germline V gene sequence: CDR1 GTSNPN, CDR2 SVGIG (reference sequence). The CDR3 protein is CAWSHPGNTIYF. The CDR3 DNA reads TGTGCCTGGAGTCATCCCGGAAACACCATATATTTT.

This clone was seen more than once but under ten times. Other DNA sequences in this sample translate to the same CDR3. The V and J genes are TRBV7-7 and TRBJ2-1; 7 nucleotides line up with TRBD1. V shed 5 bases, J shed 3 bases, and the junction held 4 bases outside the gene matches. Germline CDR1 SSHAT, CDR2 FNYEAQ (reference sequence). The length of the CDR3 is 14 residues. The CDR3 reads CASSLRDSYNEQFF. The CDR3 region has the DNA TGTGCCAGCAGCCTCCGGGACAGCTACAATGAGCAGTTCTTC.

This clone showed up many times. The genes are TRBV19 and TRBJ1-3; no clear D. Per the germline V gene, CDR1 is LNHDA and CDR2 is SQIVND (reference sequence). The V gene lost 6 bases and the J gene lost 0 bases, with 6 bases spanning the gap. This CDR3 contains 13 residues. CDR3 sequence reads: CASRDRSGNTIYF. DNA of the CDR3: TGTGCCAGTAGGGACCGCTCTGGAAACACCATATATTTT.

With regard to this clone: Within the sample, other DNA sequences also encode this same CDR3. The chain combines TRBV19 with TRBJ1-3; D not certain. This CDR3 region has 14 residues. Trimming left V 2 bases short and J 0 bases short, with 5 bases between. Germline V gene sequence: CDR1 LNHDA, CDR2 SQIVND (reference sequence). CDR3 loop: CASSISGSGNTIYF. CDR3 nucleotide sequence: TGTGCCAGTAGTATAAGTGGCTCTGGAAACACCATATATTTT. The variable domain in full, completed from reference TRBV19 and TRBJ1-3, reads DGGITQSPKYLFRKEGQNVTLSCEQNLNHDAMYWYRQDPGQGLRLIYYSQIVNDFQKGDIAEGYSVSREKKESFPLTVTSAQKNPTAFYLCASSISGSGNTIYFGEGSWLTVV.

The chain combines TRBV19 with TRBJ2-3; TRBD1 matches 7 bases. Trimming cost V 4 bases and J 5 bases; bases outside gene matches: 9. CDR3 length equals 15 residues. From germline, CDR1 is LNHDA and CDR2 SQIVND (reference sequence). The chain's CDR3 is CASSTRQGLGDTQYF. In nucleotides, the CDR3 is TGTGCCAGTAGTACTAGACAGGGTCTCGGAGATACGCAGTATTTT.

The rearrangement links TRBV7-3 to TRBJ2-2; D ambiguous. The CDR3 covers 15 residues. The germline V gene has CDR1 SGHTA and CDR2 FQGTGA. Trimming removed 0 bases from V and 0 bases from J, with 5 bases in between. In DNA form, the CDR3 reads TGTGCCAGCAGCTTAACGACCGCGAACACCGGGGAGCTGTTTTTT. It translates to CASSLTTANTGELFF.

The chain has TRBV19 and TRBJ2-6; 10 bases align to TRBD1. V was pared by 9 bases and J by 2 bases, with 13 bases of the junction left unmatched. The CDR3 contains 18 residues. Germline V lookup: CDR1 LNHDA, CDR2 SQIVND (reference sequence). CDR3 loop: CASRNRDRGLAGANVLTF. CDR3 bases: TGTGCCAGCAGGAACCGGGACAGGGGCCTCGCTGGGGCCAACGTCCTGACTTTC.

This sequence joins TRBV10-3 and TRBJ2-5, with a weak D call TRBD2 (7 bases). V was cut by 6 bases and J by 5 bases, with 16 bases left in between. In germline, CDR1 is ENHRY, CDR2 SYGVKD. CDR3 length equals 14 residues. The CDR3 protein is CAISGEGGPETQYF. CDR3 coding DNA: TGTGCCATCAGCGGGGAGGGGGGCCCGGAGACCCAGTACTTC.

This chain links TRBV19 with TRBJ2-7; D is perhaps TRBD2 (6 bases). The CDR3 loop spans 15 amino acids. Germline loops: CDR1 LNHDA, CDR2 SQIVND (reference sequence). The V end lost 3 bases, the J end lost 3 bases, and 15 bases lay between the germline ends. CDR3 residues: CASSIRRGRSYEQYF. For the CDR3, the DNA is TGTGCCAGTAGTATTAGGAGGGGCCGGAGCTACGAGCAGTACTTC.

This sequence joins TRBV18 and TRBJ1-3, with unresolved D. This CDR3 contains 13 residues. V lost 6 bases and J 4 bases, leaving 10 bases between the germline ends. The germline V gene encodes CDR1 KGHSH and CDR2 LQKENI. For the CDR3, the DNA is TGTGCCAGCTCTACTTCGTCCGGAAACACCATATATTTT. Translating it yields CASSTSSGNTIYF.

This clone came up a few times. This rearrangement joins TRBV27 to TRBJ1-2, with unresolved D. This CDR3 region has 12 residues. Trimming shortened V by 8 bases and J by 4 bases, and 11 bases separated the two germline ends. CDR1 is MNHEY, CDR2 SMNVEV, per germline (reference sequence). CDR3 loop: CASGMSGYGYTF. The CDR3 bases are TGTGCCAGCGGGATGAGTGGCTATGGCTACACCTTC.

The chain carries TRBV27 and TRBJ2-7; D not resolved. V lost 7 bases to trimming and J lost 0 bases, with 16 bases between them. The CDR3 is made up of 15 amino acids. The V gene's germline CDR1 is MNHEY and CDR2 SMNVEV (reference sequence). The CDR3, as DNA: TGTGCCAGCATGAAGATCGACGGATACTCCTACGAGCAGTACTTC. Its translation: CASMKIDGYSYEQYF.

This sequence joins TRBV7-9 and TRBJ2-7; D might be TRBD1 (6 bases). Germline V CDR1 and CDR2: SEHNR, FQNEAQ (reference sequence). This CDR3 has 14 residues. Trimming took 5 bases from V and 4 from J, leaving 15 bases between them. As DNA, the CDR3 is TGTGCCAGCAGCCGAGGGGGATTCGGGTACGAGCAGTACTTC. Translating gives CASSRGGFGYEQYF.

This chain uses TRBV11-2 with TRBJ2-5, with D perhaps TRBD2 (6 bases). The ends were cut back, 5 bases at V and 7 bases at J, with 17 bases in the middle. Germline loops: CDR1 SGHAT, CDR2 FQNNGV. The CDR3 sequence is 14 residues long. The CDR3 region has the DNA TGTGCCAGCAGCCAGACTAGTAACAAGGGGACCCAGTACTTC. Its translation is CASSQTSNKGTQYF.

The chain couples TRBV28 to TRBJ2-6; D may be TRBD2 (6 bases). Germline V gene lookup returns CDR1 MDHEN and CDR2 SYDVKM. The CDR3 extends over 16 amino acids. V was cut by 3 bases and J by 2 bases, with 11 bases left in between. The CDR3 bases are TGTGCCAGCAGTTTGGAGGGAGGTGCTGGGGCCAACGTCCTGACTTTC. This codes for CASSLEGGAGANVLTF.

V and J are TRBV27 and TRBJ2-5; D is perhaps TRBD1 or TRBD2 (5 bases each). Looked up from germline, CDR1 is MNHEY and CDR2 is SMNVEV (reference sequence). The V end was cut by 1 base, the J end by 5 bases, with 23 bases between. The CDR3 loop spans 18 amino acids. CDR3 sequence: CASSLYGAAAPSKETQYF. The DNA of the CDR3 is TGTGCCAGCAGTTTATACGGGGCGGCCGCCCCCAGCAAGGAGACCCAGTACTTC.

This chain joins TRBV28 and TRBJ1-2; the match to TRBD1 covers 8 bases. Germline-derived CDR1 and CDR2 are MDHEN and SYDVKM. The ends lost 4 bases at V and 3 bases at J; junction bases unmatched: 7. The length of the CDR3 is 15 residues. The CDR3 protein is CASSSQGGKYYGYTF. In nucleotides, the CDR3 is TGTGCCAGCAGTTCACAGGGGGGGAAGTACTATGGCTACACCTTC.

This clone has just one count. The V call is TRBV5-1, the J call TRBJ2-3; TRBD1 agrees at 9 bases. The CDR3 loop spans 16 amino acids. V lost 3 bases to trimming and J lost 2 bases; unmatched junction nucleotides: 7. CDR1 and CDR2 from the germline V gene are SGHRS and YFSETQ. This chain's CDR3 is CASSSRGDRATDTQYF. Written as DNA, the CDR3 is TGCGCCAGCAGCTCTCGAGGGGACAGGGCCACAGATACGCAGTATTTT.

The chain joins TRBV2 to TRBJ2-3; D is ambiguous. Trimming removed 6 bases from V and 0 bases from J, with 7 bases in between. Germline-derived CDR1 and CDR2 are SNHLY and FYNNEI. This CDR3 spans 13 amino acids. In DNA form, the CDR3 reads TGTGCCAGCAGGCCCGACAGCACAGATACGCAGTATTTT. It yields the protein CASRPDSTDTQYF.

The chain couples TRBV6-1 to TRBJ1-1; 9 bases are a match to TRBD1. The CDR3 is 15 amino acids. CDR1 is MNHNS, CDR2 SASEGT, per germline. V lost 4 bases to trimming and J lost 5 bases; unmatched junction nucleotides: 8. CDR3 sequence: CASSAGGQGGTEAFF. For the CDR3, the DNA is TGTGCCAGCAGTGCGGGGGGACAGGGTGGGACTGAAGCTTTCTTT.

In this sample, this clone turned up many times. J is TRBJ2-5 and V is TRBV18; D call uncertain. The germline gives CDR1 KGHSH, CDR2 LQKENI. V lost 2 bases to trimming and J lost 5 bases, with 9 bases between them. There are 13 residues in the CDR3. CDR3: CASSPGVSETQYF. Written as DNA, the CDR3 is TGTGCCAGCTCACCAGGGGTTTCTGAGACCCAGTACTTC. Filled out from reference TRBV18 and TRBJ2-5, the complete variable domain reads NAGVMQNPRHLVRRRGQEARLRCSPMKGHSHVYWYRQLPEEGLKFMVYLQKENIIDESGMPKERFSAEFPKEGPSILRIQQVVRGDSAAYFCASSPGVSETQYFGPGTRLLVL.

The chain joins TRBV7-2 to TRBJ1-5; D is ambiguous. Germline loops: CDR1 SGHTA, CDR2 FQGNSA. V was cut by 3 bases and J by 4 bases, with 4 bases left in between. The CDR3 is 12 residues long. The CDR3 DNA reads TGTGCCAGCAGCTTCCTAAATCAGCCCCAGCATTTT. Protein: CASSFLNQPQHF.

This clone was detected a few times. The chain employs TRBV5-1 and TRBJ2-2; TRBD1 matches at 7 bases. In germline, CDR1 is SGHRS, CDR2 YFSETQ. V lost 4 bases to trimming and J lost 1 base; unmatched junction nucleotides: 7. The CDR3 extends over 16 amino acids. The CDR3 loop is CASSLPGGVNTGELFF. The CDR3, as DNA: TGCGCCAGCAGCCTACCAGGGGGAGTGAACACCGGGGAGCTGTTTTTT. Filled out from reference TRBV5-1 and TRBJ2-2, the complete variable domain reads KAGVTQTPRYLIKTRGQQVTLSCSPISGHRSVSWYQQTPGQGLQFLFEYFSETQRNKGNFPGRFSGRQFSNSRSEMNVSTLELGDSALYLCASSLPGGVNTGELFFGEGSRLTVL.

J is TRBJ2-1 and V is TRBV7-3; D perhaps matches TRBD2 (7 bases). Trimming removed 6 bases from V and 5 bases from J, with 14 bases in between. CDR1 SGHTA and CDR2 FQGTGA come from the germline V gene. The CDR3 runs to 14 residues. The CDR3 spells CASSQRDTNNEQFF. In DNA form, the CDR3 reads TGTGCCAGCAGTCAGCGGGACACAAACAATGAGCAGTTCTTC.